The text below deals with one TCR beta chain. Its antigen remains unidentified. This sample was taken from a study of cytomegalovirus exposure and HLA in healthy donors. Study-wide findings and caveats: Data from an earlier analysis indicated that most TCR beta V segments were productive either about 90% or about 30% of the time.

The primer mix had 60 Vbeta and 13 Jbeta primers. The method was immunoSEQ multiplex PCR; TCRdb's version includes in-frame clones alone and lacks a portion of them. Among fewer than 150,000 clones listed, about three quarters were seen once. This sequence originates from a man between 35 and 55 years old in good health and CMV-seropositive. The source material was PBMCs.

CDR3 sequence: CASSLGAGQGETQYF. The DNA for the CDR3 is TGTGCCAGCAGCTTAGGGGCGGGACAGGGAGAGACCCAGTACTTC. The V and J genes are TRBV7-9 and TRBJ2-5; 9 positions agree with TRBD1. This CDR3 is built from 15 residues. Germline CDR1 is SEHNR and CDR2 is FQNEAQ (reference sequence). V lost 1 base to trimming and J lost 4 bases; unmatched junction nucleotides: 4.